Below, 22 T cell receptor beta chains from the same sample are listed, as sequenced in a study of CD4 and CD8 cells across lung adenocarcinoma regions. TCRdb used MiXCR to reprocess the PCR reads, holding one entry per CDR3 protein. The data contain about 17,000 distinct CDR3 sequences, about 43% of them singletons. Sequenced material: CD4+ T cells from the margin of a lung tumor. These receptors were taken from a male donor with lung adenocarcinoma. The CD4 and CD8 labels of this study may be unreliable.

Concerning this clonotype itself: The junction does not match germline at one end; this may be a read error. This chain links TRBV6-4 with TRBJ2-5; the D gene is possibly TRBD2 (6 bases). The CDR3 sequence is 15 residues long. CDR1 is MRHNA, CDR2 SNTAGT, per germline. For the CDR3, the DNA is TGTTCCAGGAGTGACGGGAGCCGTGACCCAGAGACCCAGTACTTC. Translating gives CSRSDGSRDPETQYF.

This clonotype has a count of ten or more. The CDR3 sequence is CASSSGPGQGYNEQFF. The CDR3 nucleotides are TGTGCCAGCAGCTCAGGACCGGGACAGGGATACAATGAGCAGTTCTTC. The gene calls are TRBV11-2 and TRBJ2-1; 9 nucleotides align to TRBD1. The CDR3 is 16 amino acids. Looked up from germline, CDR1 is SGHAT and CDR2 is FQNNGV. Germline trimming cut 4 bases from V and 4 bases from J; bases unmatched to any gene: 8.

Points on this clonotype: Sequence at one end of the junction differs from germline and may be a read error. The V and J genes are TRBV4-2 and TRBJ2-4; D perhaps matches TRBD2 (6 bases). Germline V gene sequence: CDR1 LGHNA, CDR2 YNFKEQ. The length of the CDR3 is 16 residues. Here the CDR3 reads CASSDAGPRAKNIQYF. CDR3 bases: TGTGCCAGCAGCGACGCGGGGCCGAGAGCCAAAAATATTCAGTACTTC.

This chain connects TRBV10-1 to TRBJ1-1; D is unclear. The CDR3 has 16 amino acids. Germline loops: CDR1 WNHNN, CDR2 SYGVQD (reference sequence). Trimming took off 0 bases at V and 1 base at J, with 12 bases between the two ends. The CDR3 region has the DNA TGCGCCAGCAGTGAGTCGACGCAGCGGGGGAACACTGAAGCTTTCTTT. Its protein product is CASSESTQRGNTEAFF.

The chain couples TRBV5-1 to TRBJ2-7; a possible D gene is TRBD2 (5 bases). Trimming cost V 4 bases and J 5 bases, with 10 bases left between them. Germline CDR1 is SGHRS and CDR2 is YFSETQ. CDR3 length: 12 residues. The CDR3 nucleotides read TGCGCCAGCAGCCCGACTAACAACGAGCAGTACTTC. Its translation: CASSPTNNEQYF.

The sample holds many counts of this clonotype. The V call is TRBV7-2, the J call TRBJ1-6, with D maybe TRBD1 (6 bases). The CDR3 spans 15 residues. Germline values: CDR1 SGHTA, CDR2 FQGNSA. Trimming removed 10 bases at V and 8 bases at J, with 21 bases between. The CDR3 nucleotides are TGTGCCATCCCACAGAGACAGGCTGGGGATTCACCCCTCCACTTT. Residues: CAIPQRQAGDSPLHF.

The table lists this clonotype with many counts. This sequence joins TRBV3-1 and TRBJ2-5, with 8 bases that match TRBD1. The end of the DNA aligns better with TRBJ2-7, so the J call may be wrong. CDR1 is LGHDT, CDR2 YNNKEL, per germline (reference sequence). The CDR3 has 15 residues. The CDR3 loop reads CASSQDLGQGYEQYF. DNA of the CDR3: TGTGCCAGCAGCCAAGATCTAGGACAGGGCTACGAGCAGTACTTC.

Only a few counts were recorded for this clonotype. A much larger clone sits a single nucleotide away, making a read error possible. V usage is TRBV3-1 and J usage is TRBJ2-1; the match to TRBD2 covers 7 bases. The CDR3 totals 13 residues. The J segment lost 13 bases and the V segment lost 5 bases, leaving 11 bases of the junction unmatched. Looked up from germline, CDR1 is LGHDT and CDR2 is YNNKEL (reference sequence). CDR3 DNA sequence: TGTGCCAGCAGCTTTCGACTAGCAGAGACCCAGTTCTTC. Amino acids: CASSFRLAETQFF.

The gene calls are TRBV4-1 and TRBJ2-3; a weak D match, TRBD2 (5 bases). The CDR3 runs 14 residues. V lost 7 bases and J 0 bases, leaving 11 bases between the germline ends. Germline V gene data show CDR1 as MGHRA and CDR2 as YSYEKL. The CDR3 protein is CASTAETSTDTQYF. Written as DNA, the CDR3 is TGCGCCAGCACAGCGGAAACTAGCACAGATACGCAGTATTTT.

The chain combines TRBV15 with TRBJ2-1; 11 positions agree with TRBD2. This CDR3 is built from 17 residues. V dropped 0 bases and J dropped 7; count of bases not matched to a gene: 8. Germline assignment: CDR1 LNHNV and CDR2 YYDKDF (reference sequence). In DNA, the CDR3 is TGTGCCACCAGCAGAGATAGCGGACTAGCGGGTACAAATGAGCAGTTCTTC. Translation gives CATSRDSGLAGTNEQFF. The variable domain in full, with the rest retrieved from reference TRBV15 and TRBJ2-1, is DAMVIQNPRYQVTQFGKPVTLSCSQTLNHNVMYWYQQKSSQAPKLLFHYYDKDFNNEADTPDNFQSRRPNTSFCFLDIRSPGLGDTAMYLCATSRDSGLAGTNEQFFGPGTRLTVL.

This clonotype is a singleton in its sample. The chain recombines TRBV6-5 with TRBJ1-1, with D uncertain. CDR1 MNHEY and CDR2 SVGAGI come from the germline V gene. Trimming pared 4 bases from V and 1 base from J, leaving 7 bases between. The CDR3 is 13 amino acids. The CDR3: CASSLRRNTEAFF. The CDR3 nucleotides are TGTGCCAGCAGTTTAAGACGGAACACTGAAGCTTTCTTT.

The chain uses TRBV6-1 and TRBJ2-3, with D perhaps matching TRBD1 (5 bases). The J call may be mistaken, given a closer DNA end match to TRBJ2-4. The CDR3 has 14 amino acids. From germline, CDR1 is MNHNS and CDR2 SASEGT. This CDR3 is CASRGLGDTDTQYF. The CDR3 region has the DNA TGTGCCAGCAGGGGGCTGGGTGACACAGATACTCAGTACTTC.

This clonotype appeared once. At one of its ends the junction is not consistent with the germline gene, which may arise from a read error. The CDR3 nucleotides read TGCGCCAGCTCGGGGCTGGGAGGGAAAAATATTCAGTACTTC. This gives the protein CASSGLGGKNIQYF. This chain joins TRBV10-2 and TRBJ2-4; 7 nucleotides match TRBD2. The germline V gene encodes CDR1 WSHSY and CDR2 SAAADI. The length of the CDR3 is 14 residues.

The J gene is TRBJ1-5, the V gene TRBV6-5; possibly TRBD1 for D (6 bases). The CDR3 length is 13 residues. Germline assignment: CDR1 MNHEY and CDR2 SVGAGI. V lost 1 base and J 7 bases, leaving 8 bases between the germline ends. The CDR3 DNA is TGTGCCAGCAGTTACTACAGGGACCAGCCCCAGCATTTT. Amino acids: CASSYYRDQPQHF.

Judged by abundance, this clonotype is medium-sized (0.01 to 0.1%). J is TRBJ1-2 and V is TRBV6-5, with D possibly matching TRBD1 (6 bases). The ends were cut back, 4 bases at V and 3 bases at J, with 12 bases in the middle. CDR1 and CDR2 (germline): MNHEY, SVGAGI. The CDR3 runs to 14 residues. This chain's CDR3 is CASSLQGSDYGYTF. The CDR3 nucleotides are TGTGCCAGCAGTTTACAGGGTTCGGACTATGGCTACACCTTC.

The CDR3: CASRLQSGSPDTLFF. DNA for the CDR3: TGTGCCAGCAGACTCCAGTCCGGAAGCCCCGATACGCTGTTTTTT. The chain recombines TRBV6-5 with TRBJ2-3; D is uncertain. The DNA end is more similar to TRBJ2-2, so the J call may be wrong. This CDR3 has 15 residues. From germline, CDR1 is MNHEY and CDR2 SVGAGI.

V and J are TRBV6-4 and TRBJ2-3, with D perhaps TRBD2 (7 bases). There are 15 residues in the CDR3. Trimming shortened V by 11 bases and J by 4 bases, and 22 bases separated the two germline ends. The germline CDR1 and CDR2 sequences are MRHNA and SNTAGT. CDR3 amino acids: CAAGHGGGSADTQYF. The CDR3 bases are TGTGCCGCGGGGCACGGGGGCGGGAGCGCAGATACGCAGTATTTT.

This clonotype ranks as large. The CDR3 protein is CASSVLQGNYNEQFF. CDR3 nucleotides: TGTGCCAGCAGTGTTTTGCAGGGGAACTACAATGAGCAGTTCTTC. The chain uses TRBV25-1 and TRBJ2-1; D is possibly TRBD1 (6 bases). The CDR3 extends over 15 amino acids. Germline values: CDR1 MGHDK, CDR2 SYGVNS. Between the trimmed V and J ends, which lost 4 bases and 3 bases, there was a span of 13 bases.

This clonotype was detected ten times or more. This chain connects TRBV6-1 to TRBJ1-4, with D possibly being TRBD1 (5 bases). The V and J ends lost 5 bases and 3 bases respectively, with 19 bases between them. The CDR3 length is 17 residues. Germline CDR1 reads MNHNS; CDR2 reads SASEGT. The CDR3 region is CASSPGAVEISNEKLFF. CDR3 DNA sequence: TGTGCCAGCAGTCCCGGGGCAGTGGAGATTTCTAATGAAAAACTGTTTTTT.

The sample holds many counts of this clonotype. The rearrangement uses TRBV6-4 and TRBJ2-6; TRBD1 agrees at 10 bases. Germline assignment: CDR1 MRHNA and CDR2 SNTAGT. This CDR3 is built from 16 residues. V shed 4 bases and J 3 bases; nucleotides not matched to a gene: 3. This CDR3 reads CASSGTGGYGANVLTF. DNA for the CDR3: TGTGCCAGCAGTGGGACAGGGGGTTATGGGGCCAACGTCCTGACTTTC.

This clonotype is labeled as medium-sized. The chain links TRBV10-2 to TRBJ1-1; D possibly corresponds to TRBD1 (5 bases). Trimming took 6 bases from V and 6 from J, leaving 17 bases between them. Germline values: CDR1 WSHSY, CDR2 SAAADI. This CDR3 is built from 14 residues. The CDR3 sequence is CASSQYTGEAEAFF. The CDR3 nucleotides are TGCGCCAGCAGCCAGTATACAGGAGAGGCTGAAGCTTTCTTT.

This clonotype was counted ten times or more. V is TRBV6-1 and J is TRBJ2-1; 9 positions match TRBD1. The CDR3 spans 15 residues. From germline, CDR1 is MNHNS and CDR2 SASEGT. J lost 1 base, V lost 7 bases, and 5 bases had no gene match. CDR3 region: CASTVQGASYNEQFF. DNA for the CDR3: TGTGCCAGCACAGTACAGGGGGCATCCTACAATGAGCAGTTCTTC.